What follows are 3 T cell receptor beta chains derived from one specimen sequenced in a study of control samples from healthy donors and cancer patients. The data were produced by immunoSEQ multiplex PCR, yet TCRdb's version contains in-frame clones alone and is incomplete. The sample has about 92,000 clones, about four fifths seen once. Specimen: blood. The receptors were gathered from a woman between 55 and 75 years old in good health.

This rearrangement joins TRBV5-1 to TRBJ1-3, with 7 bases lining up with TRBD1. Trimming took 7 bases from V and 0 from J; bases not matched to a gene: 4. Germline V CDR1 and CDR2: SGHRS, YFSETQ. The CDR3 covers 14 residues. CDR3 DNA: TGCGCCAGCTCGACAGGGCCCTCTGGAAACACCATATATTTT. Amino acid sequence: CASSTGPSGNTIYF.

In this sample, this clone turned up a few times. This sequence joins TRBV21-1 and TRBJ1-5. TRBV21-1 is a listed pseudogene. The CDR3 sequence is 17 residues long. CDR3 coding DNA: TGTGCCAGCAGCAGTGTAGTCAGACCTTATAGCAATCAGCCCCAGCATTTT. This gives the protein CASSSVVRPYSNQPQHF.

The V call is TRBV19, the J call TRBJ1-4, with D unclear. The germline V and J ends were trimmed by 7 bases and 6 bases, with 21 bases remaining between them. In germline, CDR1 is LNHDA, CDR2 SQIVND (reference sequence). The CDR3 totals 16 residues. This CDR3 is CASIKDPNRSDEKLFF. DNA of the CDR3: TGTGCCAGTATTAAGGACCCTAATAGATCAGATGAAAAACTGTTTTTT.